The present entry profiles one T cell receptor beta chain with its context. No cognate antigen has been identified for it. No quality values exist for individual bases; no much larger clone is one base distant. These data originate in a study of shared clonotypes between healthy human individuals (dated by TCRdb to 2020 to 2021). Background for the entire study: The cohort comprised a couple of women and three men aged 18 to 49 years. For each donor, CD4 naive and CD4 memory were each run on three plates, CD8 naive on two plates, and CD8 memory on one plate. To estimate repertoire size and how much clonotype sharing occurs between individuals, the study deeply sequenced the blood TCR repertoires of roughly 5 healthy adults. To increase sequencing depth and limit assay-specific biases, different laboratories used diverse techniques to prepare libraries and sequence TCR repertoires. Per donor, leukapheresis produced somewhere between about 0.9 and 9 billion PBMCs.

The full study reports these points: Sampling was limited to blood, and TCR repertoires in tissue likely differ from TCR repertoires in blood. Higher generation probabilities were observed for clonotypes shared by all four sorted-subset donors than for non-shared clonotypes. Sharing across a few donors was observed for around 5% of naive CD4, about 4% of naive CD8, over 2% of memory CD4, and about 0.4% of memory CD8 clonotypes. Based on pairwise subsampling, the degree of clonotype sharing among donors was expected to be affected by sequencing depth. Estimated clonotype richness was generally larger for naive than for memory subsets. Rarefaction of sorted-subset datasets indicated incomplete sequencing despite the large sequencing depth. The small number of donors limited the genetic and exposure-history diversity represented.

TCR CDR3 regions were amplified from genomic DNA by multiplex PCR using the deep immunoSEQ assay. Genomic DNA extracted from each cell subset was distributed evenly over all wells of several immunoSEQ 96-well plates, and each plate served as one replicate. Each replicate PCR for sorted subsets received around 0.2 ug genomic DNA, equal to tens of thousands of T cell genomes. The purified libraries were quantified using a Qubit 3.0 fluorometer, sized with a Bioanalyzer 2100, and then quantified again using the KAPA Library Quantification kit. Every immunoSEQ 96-well plate was sequenced on a dedicated single-read 150-cycle Illumina NextSeq 550 flow cell. Per the authors' processing: The immunoSEQ output contained only junctional sequences without quality scores, so filtering could not match that applied to full-length reads. Sequences were annotated with PyIR, a Python wrapper for IgBLAST v1.9, and V/J genes and CDR3 were assigned using IMGT germline references. Any read was removed if the V/J assignment was weak (E-value above 1e-6), the CDR3 was missing, or the read contained stop codons, out-of-frame junctions, or ambiguous translated residues. V3J clonotypes were defined as sequences sharing the same inferred V gene, J gene, and CDR3 amino acid sequence. The percentage overlap between two repertoires was calculated by dividing the number of shared unique clonotypes by the size of the smaller repertoire. Repertoire richness was assessed with RTK rarefaction, the Chao1 estimator, and Recon v2.1 estimates of unobserved clonotypes. For all TCRbeta clonotypes obtained by the gDNA method from a handful of donors, generation probabilities were computed with OLGA. Sourced from immuneACCESS, this table was stored by TCRdb with only in-frame sequences that have V and J called. A share of the clones is absent; for the studies checked, an unresolved V gene accounts for under half, and the remainder has no known explanation. That table supplies the V and J calls and clone size; D and trimming were determined from the DNA. This sample comprises under 2,500,000 clones, 90% to 96% of them detected only once. Approximately 0.13% of the sample goes to the ten largest clones.

Donors were healthy HIV-negative adults with no recently reported acute infections or vaccinations. All donors were Caucasian adults living in Nashville, Tennessee, USA. CD4+ T cells were enriched by magnetic negative selection, after which naive cells were positively selected on CD45RA and the negative fraction was taken as the memory subset. Blood was obtained by leukapheresis, after which PBMCs were separated by Ficoll-Histopaque density gradient centrifugation and cryopreserved in liquid nitrogen vapor phase. Analytical flow cytometry was used to check the purity and quantity of each magnetically sorted T cell population. Genomic DNA was isolated from every sorted fraction and measured by UV absorbance on a Nanodrop 2000c. From a lookup of the germline V gene (reference sequence), CDR1 and CDR2 are SGHNT and YYREEE. Relative to germline, V is 4 bases shorter and J is 4 bases shorter, with 19 bases between their ends. The CDR3 contains 16 residues, cysteine and phenylalanine counted. Of the read, only the CDR3 DNA is kept; its 48 bases are in frame from base 1.

This TCR was sampled from a man aged 18 to 30 in good health. The sample comprised naive CD4+ T cells sorted from blood. This sample's cell subset or site label indicates: CD45RA+ positively selected. Recombination connected TRBV5-4 to TRBJ2-3, with TRBD1 perhaps the D gene, on 7 matching bases. The CDR3 reads CASSPRRQGGADTQYF. The DNA sequence is given as TGTGCCAGCAGCCCCCGTAGACAGGGAGGCGCAGATACGCAGTATTTT.